The rows below give T cell receptor beta chains drawn from one sample of a study of lymphopenia after photon versus proton radiotherapy. Sequencing used immunoSEQ multiplex PCR; TCRdb keeps in-frame clones, though not all of them. The table lists 65,000 to 75,000 clones, 75% to 90% of them singletons, with 11% in the top ten. The sample consisted of peripheral blood, taken from a patient treated with proton-based radiotherapy. All receptors come from a man aged 80 or over with esophageal cancer. The CDR3 runs from the conserved cysteine through the conserved F or W. The D gene is left open where the match is weak. Rows may omit the clone size; those that give it use once, few, many or a size class.

J | D | size | V | DNA | CDR3
TRBJ2-5 | TRBD2 | . | TRBV7-2 | TGTGCCAGCAGCTTGGAGCGGGGGCGAGAGACCCAGTACTTC | CASSLERGRETQYF
TRBJ2-7 | TRBD1 | . | TRBV27 | TGTGCCAGCAGTTTTCAGGGGGCGTACGAGCAGTACTTC | CASSFQGAYEQYF
TRBJ2-7 | TRBD2 | . | TRBV30 | TGTGCCTGGAGTGTACCCAGCGGGAGGACTCATTATCCCTACGAGCAGTACTTC | CAWSVPSGRTHYPYEQYF
TRBJ2-7 | . | . | TRBV21-1 | TGTGCCAGCAGCAAATTGGGTGAGGGACTAGCGTGCGAGCAGTACTTC | CASSKLGEGLACEQYF
TRBJ2-1 | . | . | TRBV19 | TGTGCCAGTAGGAGGCTGGTGGGGCTAGGCTCGTCCAATGAGCAGTTCTTC | CASRRLVGLGSSNEQFF
TRBJ2-7 | TRBD1 | . | TRBV5-1 | TGCGCCAGCAGCTTGGGCGGACAGGGGTTGGACGAGCAGTACTTC | CASSLGGQGLDEQYF
TRBJ2-3 | . | once | TRBV7-9 | TGTGCCACCCGTCCCACAGATACGCAGTATTTT | CATRPTDTQYF
TRBJ2-7 | . | . | TRBV28 | TGTGCCAGCAGTTTTAGGGAAACCTACGAGCAGTACTTC | CASSFRETYEQYF
TRBJ2-2 | TRBD2 | . | TRBV19 | TGTGCCAGTAGTCAGACTAGCGTTTCCGGGGAGCTGTTTTTT | CASSQTSVSGELFF
TRBJ1-3 | . | many | TRBV19 | TGTGCCAGTAGTATGCTGGAGGGGTCTGGAAACACCATATATTTT | CASSMLEGSGNTIYF
TRBJ1-1 | . | . | TRBV18 | TGTGCCAGCTCACCAACGGGACCCCATGGCACTGAAGCTTTCTTT | CASSPTGPHGTEAFF
TRBJ1-6 | TRBD1 | . | TRBV27 | TGTGCCAGCAGTATGACAGGGGGCAGTAATTCACCCCTCCACTTT | CASSMTGGSNSPLHF
TRBJ1-1 | . | . | TRBV19 | TGTGCCAGTAGCCCTCCAGGGTTGAACACTGAAGCTTTCTTT | CASSPPGLNTEAFF
TRBJ2-1 | . | . | TRBV29-1 | TGCAGCGTTGGGGGCAGGGGAGAGTGGGATGAGCAGTTCTTC | CSVGGRGEWDEQFF
TRBJ1-5 | . | . | TRBV27 | TGTGCCAGCAGTTTTTCCCCCGGACCCGGAGGCAATCAGCCCCAGCATTTT | CASSFSPGPGGNQPQHF
TRBJ2-1 | . | . | TRBV7-3 | TGTGCCAGCAGCTATTTTCCGGGACTGGGGTCCTCCAATGAGCAGTTCTTC | CASSYFPGLGSSNEQFF
TRBJ2-5 | . | . | TRBV19 | TGTGCCAGTAGTATCCTTTGGGGGGAGACCCAGTACTTC | CASSILWGETQYF
TRBJ2-7 | . | . | TRBV5-4 | TGTGCCAGCAGCTTGGATACGGGGCCTTACCCCGAGCAGTACTTC | CASSLDTGPYPEQYF
TRBJ2-1 | . | . | TRBV9 | TGTGCCAGCAGCGTAGCGGGTAGAAAAGGATCCTACAATGAGCAGTTCTTC | CASSVAGRKGSYNEQFF
TRBJ2-1 | TRBD2 | few | TRBV11-2 | TGTGCCAGCAGCTCTAGCGGACCCTACAATGAGCAGTTCTTC | CASSSSGPYNEQFF
TRBJ1-1 | . | . | TRBV7-2 | TGTGCCAGCAGCCTATCAAGAACTGAAGCTTTCTTT | CASSLSRTEAFF